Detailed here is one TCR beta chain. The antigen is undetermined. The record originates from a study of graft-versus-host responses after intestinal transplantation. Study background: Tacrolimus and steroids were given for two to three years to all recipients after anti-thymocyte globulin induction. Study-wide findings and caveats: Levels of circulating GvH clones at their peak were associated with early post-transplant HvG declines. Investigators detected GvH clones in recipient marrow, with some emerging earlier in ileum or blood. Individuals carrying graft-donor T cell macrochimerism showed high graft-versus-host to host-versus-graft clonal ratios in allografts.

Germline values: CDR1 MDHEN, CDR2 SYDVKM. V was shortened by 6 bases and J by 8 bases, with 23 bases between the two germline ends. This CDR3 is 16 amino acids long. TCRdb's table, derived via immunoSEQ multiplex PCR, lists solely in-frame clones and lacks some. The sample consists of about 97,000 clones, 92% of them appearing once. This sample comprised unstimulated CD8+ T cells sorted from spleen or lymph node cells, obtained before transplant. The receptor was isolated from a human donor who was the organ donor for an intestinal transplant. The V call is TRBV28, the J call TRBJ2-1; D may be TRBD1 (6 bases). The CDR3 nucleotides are TGTGCCAGCAGCCCTGACACAGGGAGTGCTTCGTATGAGCAGTTCTTC. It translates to CASSPDTGSASYEQFF.